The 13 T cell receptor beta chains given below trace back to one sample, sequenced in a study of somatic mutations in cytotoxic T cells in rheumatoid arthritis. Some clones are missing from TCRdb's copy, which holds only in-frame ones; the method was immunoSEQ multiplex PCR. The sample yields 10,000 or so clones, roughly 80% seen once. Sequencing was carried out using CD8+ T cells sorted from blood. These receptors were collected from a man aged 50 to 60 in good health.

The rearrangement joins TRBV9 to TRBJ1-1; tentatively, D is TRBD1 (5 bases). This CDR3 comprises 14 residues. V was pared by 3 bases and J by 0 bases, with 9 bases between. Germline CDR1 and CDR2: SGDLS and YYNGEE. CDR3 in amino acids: CASSGGAVNTEAFF. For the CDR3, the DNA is TGTGCCAGCAGCGGCGGGGCGGTGAACACTGAAGCTTTCTTT.

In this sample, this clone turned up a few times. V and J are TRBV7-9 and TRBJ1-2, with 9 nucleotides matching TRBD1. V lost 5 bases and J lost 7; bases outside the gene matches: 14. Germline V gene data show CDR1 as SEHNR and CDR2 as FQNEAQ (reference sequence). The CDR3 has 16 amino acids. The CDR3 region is CASSPGTGKKVAGYTF. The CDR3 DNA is TGTGCCAGCAGCCCGGGGACAGGGAAAAAAGTAGCTGGCTACACCTTC.

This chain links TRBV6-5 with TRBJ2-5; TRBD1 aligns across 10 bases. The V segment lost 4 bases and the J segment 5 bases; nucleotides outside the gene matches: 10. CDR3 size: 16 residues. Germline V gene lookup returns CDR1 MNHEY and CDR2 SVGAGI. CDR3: CASSWGQGWARETQYF. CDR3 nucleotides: TGTGCCAGCAGTTGGGGACAGGGGTGGGCAAGGGAGACCCAGTACTTC.

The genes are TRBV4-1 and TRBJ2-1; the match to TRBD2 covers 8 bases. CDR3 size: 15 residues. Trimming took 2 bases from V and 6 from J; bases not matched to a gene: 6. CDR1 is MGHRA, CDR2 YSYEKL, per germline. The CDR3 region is CASSQRNSGANEQFF. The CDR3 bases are TGCGCCAGCAGCCAAAGGAATAGCGGGGCCAATGAGCAGTTCTTC.

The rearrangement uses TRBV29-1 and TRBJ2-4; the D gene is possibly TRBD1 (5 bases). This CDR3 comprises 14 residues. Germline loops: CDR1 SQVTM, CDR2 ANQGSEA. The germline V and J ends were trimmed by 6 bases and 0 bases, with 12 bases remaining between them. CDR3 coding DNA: TGCAGCGTCACAGGTCCACTAGCCAAAAACATTCAGTACTTC. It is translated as CSVTGPLAKNIQYF.

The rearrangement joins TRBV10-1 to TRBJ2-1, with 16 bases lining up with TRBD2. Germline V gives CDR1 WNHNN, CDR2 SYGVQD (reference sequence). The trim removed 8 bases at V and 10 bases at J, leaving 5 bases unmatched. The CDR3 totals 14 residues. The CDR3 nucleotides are TGCGCCAGCGGGGGACTAGCGGGGGGGCAAGAGCAGTTCTTC. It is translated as CASGGLAGGQEQFF.

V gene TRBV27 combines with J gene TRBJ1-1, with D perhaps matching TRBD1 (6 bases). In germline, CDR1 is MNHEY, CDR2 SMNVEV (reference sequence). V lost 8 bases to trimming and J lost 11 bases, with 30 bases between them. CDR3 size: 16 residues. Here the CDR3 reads CASQPIKQGPSGVAFF. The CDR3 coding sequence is TGTGCCAGCCAGCCAATCAAGCAGGGGCCCTCCGGGGTTGCTTTCTTT.

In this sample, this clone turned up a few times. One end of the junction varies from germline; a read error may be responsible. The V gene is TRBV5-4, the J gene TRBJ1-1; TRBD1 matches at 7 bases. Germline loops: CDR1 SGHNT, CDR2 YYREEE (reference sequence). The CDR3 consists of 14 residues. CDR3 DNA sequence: TGCGCCAGCAGCCTCACACAGGGGAGCACTGAAGCTTTCTTT. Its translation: CASSLTQGSTEAFF.

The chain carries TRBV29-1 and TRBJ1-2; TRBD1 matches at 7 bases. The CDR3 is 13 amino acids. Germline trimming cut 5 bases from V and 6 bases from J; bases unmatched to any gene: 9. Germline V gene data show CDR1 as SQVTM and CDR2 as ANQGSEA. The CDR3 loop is CSVQGDSADGYTF. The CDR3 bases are TGCAGCGTTCAGGGGGACTCCGCCGATGGCTACACCTTC.

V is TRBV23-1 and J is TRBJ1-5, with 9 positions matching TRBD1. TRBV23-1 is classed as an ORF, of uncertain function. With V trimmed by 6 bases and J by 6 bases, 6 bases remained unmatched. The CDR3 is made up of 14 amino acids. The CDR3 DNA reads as TGCGCCAGCAGACGGGACAGGGTCTTTCAGCCCCAGCATTTT. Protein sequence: CASRRDRVFQPQHF.

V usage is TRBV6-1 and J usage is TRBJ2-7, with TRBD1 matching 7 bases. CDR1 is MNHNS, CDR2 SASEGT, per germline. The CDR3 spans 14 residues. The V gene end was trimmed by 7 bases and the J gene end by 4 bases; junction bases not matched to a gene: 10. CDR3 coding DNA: TGTGCCAGCAAGGGTAGGGGGCGAGCGTACGAGCAGTACTTC. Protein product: CASKGRGRAYEQYF.

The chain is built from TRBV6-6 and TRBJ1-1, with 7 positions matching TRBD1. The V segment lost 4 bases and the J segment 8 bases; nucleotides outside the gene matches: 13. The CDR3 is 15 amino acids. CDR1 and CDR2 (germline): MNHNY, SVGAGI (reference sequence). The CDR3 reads CASSSNRDSGVEAFF. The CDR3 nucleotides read TGTGCCAGCAGTTCTAACCGGGACAGCGGCGTAGAAGCTTTCTTT.

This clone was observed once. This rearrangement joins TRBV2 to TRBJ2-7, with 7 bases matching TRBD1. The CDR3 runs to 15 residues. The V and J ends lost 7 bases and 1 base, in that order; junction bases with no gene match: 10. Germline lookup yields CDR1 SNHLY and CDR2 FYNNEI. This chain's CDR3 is CASIPTGTASYEQYF. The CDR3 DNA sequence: TGTGCCAGCATCCCAACCGGGACAGCATCCTACGAGCAGTACTTC.